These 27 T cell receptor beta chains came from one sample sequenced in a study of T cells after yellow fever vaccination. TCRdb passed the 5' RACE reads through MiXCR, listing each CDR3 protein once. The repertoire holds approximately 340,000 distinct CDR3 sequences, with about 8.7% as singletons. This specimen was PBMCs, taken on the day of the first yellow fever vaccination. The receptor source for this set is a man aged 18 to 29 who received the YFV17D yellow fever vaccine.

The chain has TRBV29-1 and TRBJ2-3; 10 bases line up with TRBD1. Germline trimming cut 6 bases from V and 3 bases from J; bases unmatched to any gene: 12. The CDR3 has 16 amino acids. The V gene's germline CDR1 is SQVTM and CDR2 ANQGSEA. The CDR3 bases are TGCAGCGTCGTTGGACAGGGGGAGTTAAGGACAGATACGCAGTATTTT. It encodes CSVVGQGELRTDTQYF.

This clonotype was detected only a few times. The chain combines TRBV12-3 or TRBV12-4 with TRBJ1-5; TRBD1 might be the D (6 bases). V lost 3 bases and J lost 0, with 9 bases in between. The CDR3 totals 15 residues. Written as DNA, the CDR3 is TGTGCCAGCAGTTTCGGACAGTATAGCAATCAGCCCCAGCATTTT. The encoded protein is CASSFGQYSNQPQHF.

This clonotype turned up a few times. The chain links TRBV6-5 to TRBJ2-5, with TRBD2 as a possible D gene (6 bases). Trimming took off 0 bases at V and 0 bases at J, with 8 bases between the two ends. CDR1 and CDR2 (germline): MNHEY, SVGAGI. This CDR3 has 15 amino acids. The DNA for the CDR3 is TGTGCCAGCAGTTACTCGGAGGGAAACCAAGAGACCCAGTACTTC. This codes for CASSYSEGNQETQYF.

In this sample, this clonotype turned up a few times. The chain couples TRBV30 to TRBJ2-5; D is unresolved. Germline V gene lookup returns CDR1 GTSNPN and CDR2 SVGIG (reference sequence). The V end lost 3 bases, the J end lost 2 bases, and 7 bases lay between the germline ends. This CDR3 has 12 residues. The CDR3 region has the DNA TGTGCCTGGAGAAGGAGACAAGAGACCCAGTACTTC. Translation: CAWRRRQETQYF. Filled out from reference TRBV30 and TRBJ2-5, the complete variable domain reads SQTIHQWPATLVQPVGSPLSLECTVEGTSNPNLYWYRQAAGRGLQLLFYSVGIGQISSEVPQNLSASRPQDRQFILSSKKLLLSDSGFYLCAWRRRQETQYFGPGTRLLVL.

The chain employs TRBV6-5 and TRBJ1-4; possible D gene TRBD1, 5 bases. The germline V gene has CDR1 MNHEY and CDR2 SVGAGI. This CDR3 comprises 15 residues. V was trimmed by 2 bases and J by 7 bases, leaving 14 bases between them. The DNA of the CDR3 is TGTGCCAGCAGTTACGTCCAAGGGGCGGGTGAAAAACTGTTTTTT. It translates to CASSYVQGAGEKLFF.

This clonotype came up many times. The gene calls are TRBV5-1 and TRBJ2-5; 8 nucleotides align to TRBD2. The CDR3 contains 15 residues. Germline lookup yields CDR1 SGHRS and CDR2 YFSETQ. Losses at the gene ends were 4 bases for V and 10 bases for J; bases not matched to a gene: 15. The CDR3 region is CASSITAGEPGGQYF. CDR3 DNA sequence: TGCGCCAGCAGCATTACAGCGGGGGAGCCGGGGGGCCAGTACTTC.

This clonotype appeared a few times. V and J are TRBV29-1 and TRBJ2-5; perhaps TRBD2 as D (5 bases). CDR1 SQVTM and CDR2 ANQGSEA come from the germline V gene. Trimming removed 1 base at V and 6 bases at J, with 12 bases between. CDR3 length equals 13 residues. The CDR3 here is CSVEGSGVQTQYF. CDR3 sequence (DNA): TGCAGCGTTGAAGGGTCCGGGGTGCAGACCCAGTACTTC. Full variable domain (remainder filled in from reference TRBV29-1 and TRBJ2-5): SAVISQKPSRDICQRGTSLTIQCQVDSQVTMMFWYRQQPGQSLTLIATANQGSEATYESGFVIDKFPISRPNLTFSTLTVSNMSPEDSSIYLCSVEGSGVQTQYFGPGTRLLVL.

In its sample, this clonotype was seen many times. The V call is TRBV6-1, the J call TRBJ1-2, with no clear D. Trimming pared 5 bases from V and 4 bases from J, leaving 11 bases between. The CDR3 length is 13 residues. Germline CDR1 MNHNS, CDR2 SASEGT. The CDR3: CASSTTRGYGYTF. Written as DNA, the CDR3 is TGTGCCAGCAGTACCACTCGGGGCTATGGCTACACCTTC.

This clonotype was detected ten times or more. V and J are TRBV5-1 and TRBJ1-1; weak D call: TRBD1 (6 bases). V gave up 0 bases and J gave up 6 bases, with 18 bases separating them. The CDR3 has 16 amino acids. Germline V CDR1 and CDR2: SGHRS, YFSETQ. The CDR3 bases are TGCGCCAGCAGCTTGGTTGATGGGGGGCGCAGGGCTGAAGCTTTCTTT. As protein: CASSLVDGGRRAEAFF.

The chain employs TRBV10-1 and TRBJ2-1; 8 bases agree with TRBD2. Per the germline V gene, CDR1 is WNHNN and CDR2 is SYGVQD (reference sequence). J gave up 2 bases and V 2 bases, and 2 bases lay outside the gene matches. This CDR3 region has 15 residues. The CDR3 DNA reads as TGCGCCAGCAGTGAGGGGACTAGAACCTACAATGAGCAGTTCTTC. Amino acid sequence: CASSEGTRTYNEQFF.

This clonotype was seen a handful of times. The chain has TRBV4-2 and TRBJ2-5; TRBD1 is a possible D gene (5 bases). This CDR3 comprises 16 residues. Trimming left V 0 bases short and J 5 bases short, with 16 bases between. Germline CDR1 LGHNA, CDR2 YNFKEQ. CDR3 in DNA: TGTGCCAGCAGCCAAGATCTACAAGAAAAGGGGGAGACCCAGTACTTC. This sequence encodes CASSQDLQEKGETQYF.

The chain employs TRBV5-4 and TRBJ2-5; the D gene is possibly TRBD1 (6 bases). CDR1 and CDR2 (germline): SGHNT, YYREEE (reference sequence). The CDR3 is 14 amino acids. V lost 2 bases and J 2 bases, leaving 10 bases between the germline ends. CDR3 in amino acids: CASSFSGAQETQYF. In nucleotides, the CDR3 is TGTGCCAGCAGCTTTTCAGGGGCGCAAGAGACCCAGTACTTC.

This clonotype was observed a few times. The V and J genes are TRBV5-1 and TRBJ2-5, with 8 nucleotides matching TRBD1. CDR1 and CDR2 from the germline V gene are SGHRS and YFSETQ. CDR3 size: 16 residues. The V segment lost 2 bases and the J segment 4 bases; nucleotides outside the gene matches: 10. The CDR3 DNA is TGCGCCAGCAGCTTACCGACAGGGGAAGGGGGAGAGACCCAGTACTTC. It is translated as CASSLPTGEGGETQYF.

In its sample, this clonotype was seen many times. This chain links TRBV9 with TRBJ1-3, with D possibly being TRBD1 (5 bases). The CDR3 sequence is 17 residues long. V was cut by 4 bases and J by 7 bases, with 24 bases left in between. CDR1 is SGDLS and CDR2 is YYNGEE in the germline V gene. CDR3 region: CASSLFSGGAFGNTIYF. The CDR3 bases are TGTGCCAGCAGCTTGTTCTCCGGGGGTGCCTTTGGGAACACCATATATTTT.

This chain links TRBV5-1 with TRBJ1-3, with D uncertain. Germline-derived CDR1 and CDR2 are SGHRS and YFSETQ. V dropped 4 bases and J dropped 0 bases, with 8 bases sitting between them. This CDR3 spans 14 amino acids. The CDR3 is CASSRSLSGNTIYF. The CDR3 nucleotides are TGCGCCAGCAGCCGGTCACTCTCTGGAAACACCATATATTTT.

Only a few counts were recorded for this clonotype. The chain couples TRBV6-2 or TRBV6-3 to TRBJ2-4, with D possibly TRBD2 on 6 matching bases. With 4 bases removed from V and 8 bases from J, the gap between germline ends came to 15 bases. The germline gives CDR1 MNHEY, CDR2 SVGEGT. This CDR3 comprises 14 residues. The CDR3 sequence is CASSFRFGEDIQYF. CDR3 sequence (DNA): TGTGCCAGCAGTTTTCGGTTTGGGGAGGACATTCAGTACTTC.

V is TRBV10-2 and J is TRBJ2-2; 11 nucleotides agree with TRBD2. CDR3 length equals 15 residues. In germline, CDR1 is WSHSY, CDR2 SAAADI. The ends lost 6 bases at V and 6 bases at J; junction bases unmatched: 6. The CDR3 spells CASSLTSGGAGELFF. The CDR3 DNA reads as TGCGCCAGCAGCCTCACTAGCGGGGGCGCCGGGGAGCTGTTTTTT.

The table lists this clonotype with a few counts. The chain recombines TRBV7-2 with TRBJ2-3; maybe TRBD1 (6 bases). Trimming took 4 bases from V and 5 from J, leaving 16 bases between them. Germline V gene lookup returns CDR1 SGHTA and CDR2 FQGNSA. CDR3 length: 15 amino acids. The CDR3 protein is CASSSGGQTIDTQYF. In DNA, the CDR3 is TGTGCCAGCAGCTCGGGTGGACAGACTATAGATACGCAGTATTTT. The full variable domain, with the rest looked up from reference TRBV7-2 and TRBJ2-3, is GAGVSQSPSNKVTEKGKDVELRCDPISGHTALYWYRQSLGQGLEFLIYFQGNSAPDKSGLPSDRFSAERTGGSVSTLTIQRTQQEDSAVYLCASSSGGQTIDTQYFGPGTRLTVL.

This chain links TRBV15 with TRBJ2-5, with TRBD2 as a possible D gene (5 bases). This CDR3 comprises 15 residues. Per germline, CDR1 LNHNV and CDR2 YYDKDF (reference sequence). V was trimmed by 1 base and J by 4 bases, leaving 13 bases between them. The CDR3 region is CATSRVVDRGETQYF. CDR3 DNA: TGTGCCACCAGCAGAGTGGTGGATCGGGGAGAGACCCAGTACTTC.

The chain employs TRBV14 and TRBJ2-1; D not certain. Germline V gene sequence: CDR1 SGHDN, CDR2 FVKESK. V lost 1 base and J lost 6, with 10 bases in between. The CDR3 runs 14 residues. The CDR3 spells CASSQASMSNEQFF. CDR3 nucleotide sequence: TGTGCCAGCAGCCAAGCCTCCATGAGCAATGAGCAGTTCTTC.

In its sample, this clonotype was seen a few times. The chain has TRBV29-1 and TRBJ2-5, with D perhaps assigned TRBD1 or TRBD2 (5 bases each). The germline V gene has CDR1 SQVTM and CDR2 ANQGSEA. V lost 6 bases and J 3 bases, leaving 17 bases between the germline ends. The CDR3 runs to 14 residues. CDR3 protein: CSVEAGTVEETQYF. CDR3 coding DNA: TGCAGCGTCGAGGCCGGGACCGTCGAAGAGACCCAGTACTTC. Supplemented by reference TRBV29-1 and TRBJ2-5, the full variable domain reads SAVISQKPSRDICQRGTSLTIQCQVDSQVTMMFWYRQQPGQSLTLIATANQGSEATYESGFVIDKFPISRPNLTFSTLTVSNMSPEDSSIYLCSVEAGTVEETQYFGPGTRLLVL.

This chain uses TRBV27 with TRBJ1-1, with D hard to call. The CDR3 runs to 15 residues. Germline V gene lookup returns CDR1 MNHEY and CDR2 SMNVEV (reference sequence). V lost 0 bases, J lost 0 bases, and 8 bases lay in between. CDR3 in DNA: TGTGCCAGCAGTTTATCGAAGACGGTGAACACTGAAGCTTTCTTT. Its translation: CASSLSKTVNTEAFF.

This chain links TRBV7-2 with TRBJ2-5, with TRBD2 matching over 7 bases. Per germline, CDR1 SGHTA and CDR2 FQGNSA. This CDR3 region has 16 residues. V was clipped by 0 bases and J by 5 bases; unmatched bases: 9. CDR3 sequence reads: CASSLAVREGWETQYF. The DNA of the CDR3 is TGTGCCAGCAGCTTAGCCGTCAGGGAGGGGTGGGAGACCCAGTACTTC.

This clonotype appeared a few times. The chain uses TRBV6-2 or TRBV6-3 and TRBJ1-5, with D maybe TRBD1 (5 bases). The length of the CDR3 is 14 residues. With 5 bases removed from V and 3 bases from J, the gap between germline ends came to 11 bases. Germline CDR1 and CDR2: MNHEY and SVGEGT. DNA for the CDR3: TGTGCCAGCAGTCGGGACGCTTACAATCAGCCCCAGCATTTT. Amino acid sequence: CASSRDAYNQPQHF.

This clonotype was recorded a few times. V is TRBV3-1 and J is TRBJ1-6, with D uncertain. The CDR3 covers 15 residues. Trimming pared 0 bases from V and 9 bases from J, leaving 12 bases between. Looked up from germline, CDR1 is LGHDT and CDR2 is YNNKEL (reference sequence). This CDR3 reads CASSQEVPPLSPLHF. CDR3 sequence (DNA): TGTGCCAGCAGCCAAGAGGTTCCCCCCCTTTCACCCCTCCACTTT.

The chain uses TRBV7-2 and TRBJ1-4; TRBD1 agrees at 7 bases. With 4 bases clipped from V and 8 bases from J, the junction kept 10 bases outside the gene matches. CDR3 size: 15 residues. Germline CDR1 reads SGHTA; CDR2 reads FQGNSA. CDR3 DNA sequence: TGTGCCAGCAGCTGGACCCAGGGGGAGGTGGAAAAACTGTTTTTT. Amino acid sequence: CASSWTQGEVEKLFF.

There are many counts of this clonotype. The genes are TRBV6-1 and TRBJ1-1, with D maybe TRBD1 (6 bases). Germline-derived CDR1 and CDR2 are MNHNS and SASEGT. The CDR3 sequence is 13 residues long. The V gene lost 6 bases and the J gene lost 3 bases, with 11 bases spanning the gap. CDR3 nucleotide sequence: TGTGCCAGCAGCCAGGGGATCGACACTGAAGCTTTCTTT. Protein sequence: CASSQGIDTEAFF.